The next 3 T cell receptor beta chains were all read from a single sample in a study of early T cells in non-severe SARS-CoV-2 infection. TCRdb ran MiXCR on the 5' RACE reads and lists one entry per CDR3 protein. The sample includes tens of thousands of distinct CDR3 sequences, about 16% of them seen just once. The specimen was whole blood. The receptors shown here come from an adult who was a healthcare worker with PCR-confirmed SARS-CoV-2 infection or an uninfected control (not recorded which).

This clonotype came up many times. The chain links TRBV7-9 to TRBJ2-7; TRBD2 matches 11 bases. Trimming took 7 bases from V and 5 from J; bases not matched to a gene: 7. Germline CDR1 reads SEHNR; CDR2 reads FQNEAQ (reference sequence). This CDR3 has 14 residues. CDR3 in amino acids: CASTDTSGSHEQYF. The CDR3 nucleotides read TGTGCCAGCACCGATACTAGCGGGAGCCACGAGCAGTACTTC.

This clonotype was counted between two and nine times. The J gene is TRBJ1-2, the V gene TRBV10-2; D remains ambiguous. The CDR3 loop spans 13 amino acids. Germline assignment: CDR1 WSHSY and CDR2 SAAADI. V dropped 0 bases and J dropped 8 bases, with 10 bases sitting between them. This CDR3 reads CASSESRERGYTF. CDR3 nucleotide sequence: TGCGCCAGCAGTGAGTCAAGGGAGCGGGGCTACACCTTC.

This clonotype has a single count. V gene TRBV13 combines with J gene TRBJ1-2, with a weak D call TRBD1 (5 bases). Looked up from germline, CDR1 is PRHDT and CDR2 is FYEKMQ (reference sequence). Between the trimmed V and J ends, which lost 3 bases and 14 bases, there was a span of 16 bases. CDR3 length: 12 residues. CDR3 sequence (DNA): TGTGCCAGCAGCTTCGGCCAGGGCCTGGGAACCTTC. Translated, it gives CASSFGQGLGTF.